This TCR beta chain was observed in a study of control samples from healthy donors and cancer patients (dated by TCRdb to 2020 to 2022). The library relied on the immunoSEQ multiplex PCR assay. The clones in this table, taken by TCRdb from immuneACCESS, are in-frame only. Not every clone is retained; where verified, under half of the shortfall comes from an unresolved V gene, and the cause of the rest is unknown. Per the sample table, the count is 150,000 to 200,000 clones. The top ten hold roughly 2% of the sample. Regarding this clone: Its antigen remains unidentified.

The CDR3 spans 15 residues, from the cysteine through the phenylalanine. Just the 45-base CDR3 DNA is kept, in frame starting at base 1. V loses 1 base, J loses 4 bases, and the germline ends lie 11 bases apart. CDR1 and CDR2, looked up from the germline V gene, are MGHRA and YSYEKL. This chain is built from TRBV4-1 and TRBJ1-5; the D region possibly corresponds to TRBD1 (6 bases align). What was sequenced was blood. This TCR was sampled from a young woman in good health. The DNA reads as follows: TGCGCCAGCAGCCAAGGCCAGGGGTCAAATCAGCCCCAGCATTTT. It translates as CASSQGQGSNQPQHF.